Each of the 10 T cell receptor beta chains below was sequenced from the same sample in a study of T-cell memory formation after mild COVID-19. TCRdb ran MiXCR on the 5' RACE reads and lists one entry per CDR3 protein. This table has under 35,000 distinct CDR3 sequences, about 16% appearing once. Material for sequencing was PBMCs or a T cell subset sorted from them (not recorded which). The receptors were sampled from an adult who had mild COVID-19 (a few samples of this study predate the infection). Cell type and time point are not known.

This clonotype was observed at least ten times. This sequence joins TRBV6-5 and TRBJ2-7; 9 nucleotides agree with TRBD2. The CDR3 runs 13 residues. The germline CDR1 and CDR2 sequences are MNHEY and SVGAGI. The junction had 3 bases not matched to a gene; V was cut back by 7 bases and J by 2 bases. CDR3: CASKLAGPYEQYF. CDR3 in DNA: TGTGCCAGCAAACTAGCGGGCCCCTACGAGCAGTACTTC.

The sample holds a few counts of this clonotype. This chain links TRBV11-2 with TRBJ2-1, with 7 bases fitting TRBD1. The CDR3 has 17 amino acids. The V segment lost 3 bases and the J segment 0 bases; nucleotides outside the gene matches: 8. Germline V gene lookup returns CDR1 SGHAT and CDR2 FQNNGV. The CDR3 DNA reads TGTGCCAGCAGCTTCGGGGCAGGGGGTTCCTCCTACAATGAGCAGTTCTTC. Amino acid sequence: CASSFGAGGSSYNEQFF.

This clonotype has a count of ten or more. The rearrangement links TRBV20-1 to TRBJ2-1, with 12 bases fitting TRBD2. This CDR3 spans 15 amino acids. Looked up from germline, CDR1 is DFQATT and CDR2 is SNEGSKA (reference sequence). Losses at the gene ends were 2 bases for V and 10 bases for J; bases not matched to a gene: 9. The CDR3 loop is CSARRASGRALEQFF. The CDR3 nucleotides read TGCAGTGCTAGACGGGCTAGCGGGAGGGCGTTGGAGCAGTTCTTC.

This clonotype showed up just a few times. The chain recombines TRBV6-6 with TRBJ2-7; 9 bases map to TRBD2. The V and J ends lost 2 bases and 4 bases, in that order; junction bases with no gene match: 6. Germline CDR1 MNHNY, CDR2 SVGAGI (reference sequence). The CDR3 is 15 residues long. As DNA, the CDR3 is TGTGCCAGCAGTTACAGGGCGGGAGGGCCTTACGAGCAGTACTTC. This gives the protein CASSYRAGGPYEQYF.

This chain joins TRBV9 and TRBJ2-7, with D perhaps matching TRBD1 (6 bases). CDR1 is SGDLS and CDR2 is YYNGEE in the germline V gene. CDR3 length: 14 residues. The V and J ends lost 1 base and 0 bases respectively, with 8 bases between them. The DNA of the CDR3 is TGTGCCAGCAGCGTACAGGGGAGCTCCTACGAGCAGTACTTC. Amino acids: CASSVQGSSYEQYF.

J is TRBJ1-4 and V is TRBV19; D may be TRBD1 (6 bases). V was clipped by 5 bases and J by 8 bases, with 15 bases between them. This CDR3 is built from 14 residues. Looked up from germline, CDR1 is LNHDA and CDR2 is SQIVND (reference sequence). CDR3 protein: CASSVAQGREKLFF. Written as DNA, the CDR3 is TGTGCCAGTAGTGTTGCACAGGGACGGGAAAAACTGTTTTTT. The full variable domain, completed using reference TRBV19 and TRBJ1-4, is DGGITQSPKYLFRKEGQNVTLSCEQNLNHDAMYWYRQDPGQGLRLIYYSQIVNDFQKGDIAEGYSVSREKKESFPLTVTSAQKNPTAFYLCASSVAQGREKLFFGSGTQLSVL.

This clonotype was seen ten or more times. The rearrangement links TRBV20-1 to TRBJ2-3; D may be TRBD1 or TRBD2 (5 bases each). Germline V gene sequence: CDR1 DFQATT, CDR2 SNEGSKA (reference sequence). This CDR3 is built from 16 residues. V lost 1 base and J lost 1, with 15 bases in between. CDR3 coding DNA: TGCAGTGCTAGAGGACGCACGAGGGGCCGCACAGATACGCAGTATTTT. Residues: CSARGRTRGRTDTQYF.

This clonotype was counted ten times or more. J is TRBJ2-7 and V is TRBV6-5; D is perhaps TRBD2 (5 bases). This CDR3 comprises 16 residues. Germline CDR1 MNHEY, CDR2 SVGAGI. Trimming took off 0 bases at V and 3 bases at J, with 15 bases between the two ends. Written as DNA, the CDR3 is TGTGCCAGCAGTTACTCAACGGGGAGTCGAGTCTACGAGCAGTACTTC. The encoded protein is CASSYSTGSRVYEQYF.

In its sample, this clonotype was seen many times. The chain joins TRBV4-2 to TRBJ2-1, with 8 positions matching TRBD1. The V segment lost 4 bases and the J segment 9 bases; nucleotides outside the gene matches: 14. CDR1 is LGHNA and CDR2 is YNFKEQ in the germline V gene. This CDR3 is built from 16 residues. For the CDR3, the DNA is TGTGCCAGCAGCCTCGAGGGACAGGCCCTGGGAGGTGAGCAGTTCTTC. The encoded protein is CASSLEGQALGGEQFF.

The sample holds many counts of this clonotype. The V and J genes are TRBV29-1 and TRBJ2-3; D gene unclear. CDR1 SQVTM and CDR2 ANQGSEA come from the germline V gene. This CDR3 comprises 14 residues. V lost 4 bases and J 2 bases, leaving 13 bases between the germline ends. CDR3 sequence reads: CSVASSVPTDTQYF. For the CDR3, the DNA is TGCAGCGTTGCTTCCAGCGTCCCCACAGATACGCAGTATTTT.